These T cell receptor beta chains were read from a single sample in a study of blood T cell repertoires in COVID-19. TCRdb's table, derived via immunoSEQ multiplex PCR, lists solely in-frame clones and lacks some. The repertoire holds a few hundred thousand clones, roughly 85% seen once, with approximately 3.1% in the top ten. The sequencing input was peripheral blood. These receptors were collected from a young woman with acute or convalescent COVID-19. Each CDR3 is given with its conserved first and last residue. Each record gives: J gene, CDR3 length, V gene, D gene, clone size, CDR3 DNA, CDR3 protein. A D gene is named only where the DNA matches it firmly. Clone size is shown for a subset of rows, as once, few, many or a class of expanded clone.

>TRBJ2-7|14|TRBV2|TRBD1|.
TGTGCCAGCAAAATTAACAGGGGGCTTTACGAGCAGTACTTC
CASKINRGLYEQYF
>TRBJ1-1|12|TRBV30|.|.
TGTGCCTGGAGCGGGGGGGGCTCACGGGCTTTCTTT
CAWSGGGSRAFF
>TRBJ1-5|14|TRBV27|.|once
TGTGCCAGCAGTGTAGACCGGGGGAATCAGCCCCAGCATTTT
CASSVDRGNQPQHF
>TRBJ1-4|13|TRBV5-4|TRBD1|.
TGTGCCAGCAGCCAGGGACAGACCGAAAAACTGTTTTTT
CASSQGQTEKLFF
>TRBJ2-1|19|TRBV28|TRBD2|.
TGTGCCAGCAGAGGGGGACTAGCGGGACCCCGAAGCTCCTACAATGAGCAGTTCTTC
CASRGGLAGPRSSYNEQFF
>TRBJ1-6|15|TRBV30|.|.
TGTGCCCTTTTTCTGGGCAGCTCCTATAATTCACCCCTCCACTTT
CALFLGSSYNSPLHF
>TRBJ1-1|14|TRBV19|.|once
TGTGCCAGTACCCAACAGGTCCTGGGCACTGAAGCTTTCTTT
CASTQQVLGTEAFF
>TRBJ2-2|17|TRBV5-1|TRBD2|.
TGCGCCAGCAGCCCGGGACTAGCGGGAGGGCCTGTCGGGGAGCTGTTTTTT
CASSPGLAGGPVGELFF
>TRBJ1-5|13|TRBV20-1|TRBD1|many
TGCAGTGCTAGTTATTACAGGGGGCAGCCCCAGCATTTT
CSASYYRGQPQHF
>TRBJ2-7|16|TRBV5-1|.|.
TGCGCCAGCAGCTTGGGGGCGACGTCTTGGGGCAACGAGCAGTACTTC
CASSLGATSWGNEQYF
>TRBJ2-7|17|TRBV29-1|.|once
TGCAGCGTTATTGGGGGGTTGAGGGAGGCTCACTCCTACGAGCAGTACTTC
CSVIGGLREAHSYEQYF
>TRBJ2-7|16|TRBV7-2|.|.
TGTGCCAGCAGCCCCATCGGCGGGATTCCAAGCGGCGAGCAGTACTTC
CASSPIGGIPSGEQYF
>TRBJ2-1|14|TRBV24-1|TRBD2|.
TGTGCCACCGCGGCGGGGGGCCTCTACAATGAGCAGTTCTTC
CATAAGGLYNEQFF
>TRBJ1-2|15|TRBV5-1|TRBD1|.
TGCGCCAGCAGCTTGGGGGACAGGGGGCCCTATGGCTACACCTTC
CASSLGDRGPYGYTF
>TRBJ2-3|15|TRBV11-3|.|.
TGTGCCAGCAGCGAAAGTAAGAACGGGGGAGATACGCAGTATTTT
CASSESKNGGDTQYF
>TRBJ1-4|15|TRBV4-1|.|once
TGCGCCAGCAGCCAAGATTTCGGGGGGCGGGAAAAACTGTTTTTT
CASSQDFGGREKLFF
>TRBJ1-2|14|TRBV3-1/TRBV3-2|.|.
TGTGCCAGCAGCCCGGAATCGGGGAACTATGGCTACACCTTC
CASSPESGNYGYTF
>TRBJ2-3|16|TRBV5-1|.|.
TGCGCCAGCAGCTTGGGTCCCAGCGGGACAGGAGATACGCAGTATTTT
CASSLGPSGTGDTQYF
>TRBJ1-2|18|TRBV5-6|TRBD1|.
TGTGCCAGCAGCTTCCCGACAGGGTCGATGAGAGGAGACTATGGCTACACCTTC
CASSFPTGSMRGDYGYTF
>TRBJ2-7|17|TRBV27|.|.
TGTGCCAGCAGTTCCCAGGGGGGACGCCCCCAGTCGTTCAAGCAGTACTTC
CASSSQGGRPQSFKQYF
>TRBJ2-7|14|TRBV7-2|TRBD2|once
TGTGCCAGCGGGTGGGGCGGGGGCTCCTACGAGCAGTACTTC
CASGWGGGSYEQYF
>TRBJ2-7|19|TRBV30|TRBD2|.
TGTGCCTGGAGTGTACATCCAGGGACTAGCGGGAGGGCGGTCTACGAGCAGTACTTC
CAWSVHPGTSGRAVYEQYF
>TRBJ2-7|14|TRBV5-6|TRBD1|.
TGTGCCAGCAGCCCGACAGGGATGACCTACGAGCAGTACTTC
CASSPTGMTYEQYF
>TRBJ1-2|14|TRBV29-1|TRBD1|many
TGCAGCGTTATTCGACAGGGGGGAATCTATGGCTACACCTTC
CSVIRQGGIYGYTF
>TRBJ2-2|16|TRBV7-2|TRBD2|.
TGTGCCAGCAGCGGCTTTAGCGGGAGTATAACCGGGGAGCTGTTTTTT
CASSGFSGSITGELFF
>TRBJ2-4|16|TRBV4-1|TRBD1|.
TGCGCCAGCAGCCCGGGACAGGGGTTAGCCAAAAACATTCAGTACTTC
CASSPGQGLAKNIQYF
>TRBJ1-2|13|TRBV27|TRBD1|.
TGTGCCAGCAGGGGGACAGCTAACTATGGCTACACCTTC
CASRGTANYGYTF
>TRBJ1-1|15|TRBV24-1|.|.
TGTGCCACCAGTGATTTTGTGGGGTGGGAGACTGAAGCTTTCTTT
CATSDFVGWETEAFF
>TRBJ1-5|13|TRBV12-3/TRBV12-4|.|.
TGTGCCAGCAGTTTAGGACTGTGGCAGCCCCAGCATTTT
CASSLGLWQPQHF
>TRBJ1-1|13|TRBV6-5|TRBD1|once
TGTGCCAGCACCAGACAGGGGGACACTGAAGCTTTCTTT
CASTRQGDTEAFF
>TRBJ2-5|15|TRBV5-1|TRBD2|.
TGCGCCAGCAGCTGGGGACTAGCCGTTAAAGAGACCCAGTACTTC
CASSWGLAVKETQYF
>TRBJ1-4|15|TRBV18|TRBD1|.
TGTGCCAGCTCACCAATACAGGGGACTAATGAAAAACTGTTTTTT
CASSPIQGTNEKLFF
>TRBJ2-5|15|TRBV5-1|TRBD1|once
TGCGCCAGCAGCTTCGAGTTCCGCCAGGGGGCGACCCAGTACTTC
CASSFEFRQGATQYF
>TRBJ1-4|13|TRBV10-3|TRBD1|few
TGTGCCATCAGCGGGACAGGGGGTGAAAAACTGTTTTTT
CAISGTGGEKLFF
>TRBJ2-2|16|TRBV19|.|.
TGTGCCAGTAGTATACCGGGACTCTCGAACACCGGGGAGCTGTTTTTT
CASSIPGLSNTGELFF
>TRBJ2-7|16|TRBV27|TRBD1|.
TGTGCCAGCAGTTTATTTAGACAGGGGGTTCCCTACGAGCAGTACTTC
CASSLFRQGVPYEQYF
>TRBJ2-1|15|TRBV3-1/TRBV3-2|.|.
TGTGCCAGCAGCCAAGACGTGGGAGGATCAGCTGAGCAGTTCTTC
CASSQDVGGSAEQFF
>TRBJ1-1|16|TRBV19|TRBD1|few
TGTGCCAGTAGTGCATCCGGGACAGGGGGCGTTGGGAAGGCTTTCTTT
CASSASGTGGVGKAFF
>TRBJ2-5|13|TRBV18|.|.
TGTGCCAGCTCACCAGATTCTAGAGAGACCCAGTACTTC
CASSPDSRETQYF
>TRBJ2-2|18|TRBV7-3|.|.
TGTGCCAGCAGCCCCAGGACTAACCCGACTATTAACACCGGGGAGCTGTTTTTT
CASSPRTNPTINTGELFF
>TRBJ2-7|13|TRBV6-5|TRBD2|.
TGTGCCAGCAGTTTGCTAGCGGGAGACGAGCAGTACTTC
CASSLLAGDEQYF
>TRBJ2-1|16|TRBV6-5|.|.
TGTGCCAGCAGTTACTCGCTCGGGGGGCAGTACAATGAGCAGTTCTTC
CASSYSLGGQYNEQFF
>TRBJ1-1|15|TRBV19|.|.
TGTGCCAGTAGTATTACGTCTGCGGTGAACACTGAAGCTTTCTTT
CASSITSAVNTEAFF
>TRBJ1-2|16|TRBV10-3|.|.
TGTGCCATCAGTGTCGGTTTGGGGCCAGCAGCCTATGGCTACACCTTC
CAISVGLGPAAYGYTF
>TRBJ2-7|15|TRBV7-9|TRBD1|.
TGTGCCAGCAGCCCCAGAACACAGGGGTCGGGGGAGCAGTACTTC
CASSPRTQGSGEQYF
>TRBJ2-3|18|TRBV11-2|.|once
TGTGCCAGCAGCCACCCCGTCAGAGGGAGGGGGGGCACAGATACGCAGTATTTT
CASSHPVRGRGGTDTQYF
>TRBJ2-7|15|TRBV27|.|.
TGTGCCAGCAGCCCAACCACCGACAACTCCTACGAGCAGTACTTC
CASSPTTDNSYEQYF
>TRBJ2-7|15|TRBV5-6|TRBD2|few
TGTGCCAGCAGCCCACCAGGACTAGCGGATTACGAGCAGTACTTC
CASSPPGLADYEQYF
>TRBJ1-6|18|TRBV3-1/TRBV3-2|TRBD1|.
TGTGCCAGCAGCCAAGATTCGAGGACAGGGGCTCTAAGTTCACCCCTCCACTTT
CASSQDSRTGALSSPLHF
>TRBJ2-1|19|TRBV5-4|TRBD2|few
TGTGCCAGCAGCCTGGTTCCCCATCAGGTAGCGGGAGCTGGCAATGAGCAGTTCTTC
CASSLVPHQVAGAGNEQFF
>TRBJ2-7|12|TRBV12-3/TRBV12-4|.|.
TGTGCCAGCAGTTGGGGCAGGTACGAGCAGTACTTC
CASSWGRYEQYF
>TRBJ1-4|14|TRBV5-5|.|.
TGTGCCAGCAGCGCGGACAGCCTTAATGAAAAACTGTTTTTT
CASSADSLNEKLFF
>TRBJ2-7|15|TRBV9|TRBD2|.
TGTGCCAGCAGCCTCGCTGGGACTAGTGGGGACGAGCAGTACTTC
CASSLAGTSGDEQYF